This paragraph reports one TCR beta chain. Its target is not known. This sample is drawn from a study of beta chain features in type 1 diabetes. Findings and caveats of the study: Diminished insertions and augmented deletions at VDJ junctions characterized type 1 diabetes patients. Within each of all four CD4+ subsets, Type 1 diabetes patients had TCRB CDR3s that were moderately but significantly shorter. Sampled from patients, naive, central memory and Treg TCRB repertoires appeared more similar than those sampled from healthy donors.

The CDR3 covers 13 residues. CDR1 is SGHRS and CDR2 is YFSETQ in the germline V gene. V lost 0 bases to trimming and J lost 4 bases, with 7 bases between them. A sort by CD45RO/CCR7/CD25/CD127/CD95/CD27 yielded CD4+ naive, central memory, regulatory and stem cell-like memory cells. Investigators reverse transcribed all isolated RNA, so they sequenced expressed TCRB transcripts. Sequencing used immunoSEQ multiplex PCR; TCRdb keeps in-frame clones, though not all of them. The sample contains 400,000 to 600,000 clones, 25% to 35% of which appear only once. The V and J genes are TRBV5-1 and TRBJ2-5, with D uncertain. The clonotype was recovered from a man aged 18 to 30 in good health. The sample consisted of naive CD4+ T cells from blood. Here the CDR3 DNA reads TGCGCCAGCAGCTTGGATGTTCGAGAGACCCAGTACTTC. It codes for CASSLDVRETQYF.